This T cell receptor beta chain emerged from a study of human T cells and chemical hapten exposure. One entry per CDR3 protein, called by TCRdb with MiXCR from the RACE reads. The sample lists about 14,000 distinct CDR3 sequences; about a sixth were seen once. This clonotype was seen repeatedly, ten times or more. Germline loops: CDR1 MNHEY, CDR2 SMNVEV (reference sequence). The CDR3 sequence is 13 residues long. Deletions cut 2 bases from V and 2 bases from J, with 4 bases between. Sample time point: patch test 1, 2 weeks after DPC sensitization. As to treatment: therapeutic diphenylcyclopropenone sensitization with weekly scalp DPC.

Specimen: whole blood, collected in connection with sensitization to the hapten diphenylcyclopropenone (DPC). The receptor's source is a woman aged 25 to 39 with alopecia areata. Some clones in this sample may be carry-over from other donors' samples. V usage is TRBV27 and J usage is TRBJ1-5; no firm D call. The CDR3 here is CASSLMGNQPQHF. CDR3 DNA sequence: TGTGCCAGCAGTTTAATGGGCAATCAGCCCCAGCATTTT.